This T cell receptor (beta chain) came from a study of blood T cell repertoires in COVID-19. Study information: PBMCs, B-cell-depleted T cells, or T cells were the source of the cDNA or gDNA that made up the material.

Germline-derived CDR1 and CDR2 are KGHSH and LQKENI. The CDR3 contains 15 residues. Trimming stripped 4 bases from V and 8 bases from J, with 17 bases between. Produced via immunoSEQ multiplex PCR; TCRdb's table is partial and in-frame only. Seen here are more than 250,000 clones, under 90% observed once, and the top ten hold around 9.3%. Those enrolled, adults aged about 18 to 89 years, came from roughly 23 US areas. This clone was observed once. The TCR sequence derives from a woman in her late teens or twenties who had recovered from COVID-19. The chain uses TRBV18 and TRBJ1-4; D may be TRBD1 (6 bases). Material: PBMCs or T cells enriched from blood (not recorded which). CDR3: CASSHSQGREEKLFF. As DNA, the CDR3 is TGTGCCAGCTCACACTCACAGGGAAGGGAAGAAAAACTGTTTTTT.